The table lists the clone carrying this T cell receptor beta chain with many counts. The antigen is not known. The V gene's germline CDR1 is ENHRY and CDR2 SYGVKD. The ends were cut back, 3 bases at V and 0 bases at J, with 5 bases in the middle. The CDR3 extends over 13 amino acids. This sample was taken from a study of blood T cells in healthy people across ages. Study conclusions and caveats: A greater number of naive CD4+ cells and higher diversity distinguished long-lived donors from aged donors.

With a J-beta primer mix and a sample-barcoded 5' primer, a second PCR ran about 7 to 12 cycles. Using its own MiXCR run on the 5' RACE reads, TCRdb lists one record per CDR3 protein. The sample carries around 1.1 million distinct CDR3 sequences, more than 30% recorded once. The source of this sequence is a young man in good health. The sequencing sample was made of blood. This chain links TRBV10-3 with TRBJ1-1; no definite D call. DNA of the CDR3: TGTGCCATCAGTGAATCGCTGAACACTGAAGCTTTCTTT. Encoded protein: CAISESLNTEAFF.